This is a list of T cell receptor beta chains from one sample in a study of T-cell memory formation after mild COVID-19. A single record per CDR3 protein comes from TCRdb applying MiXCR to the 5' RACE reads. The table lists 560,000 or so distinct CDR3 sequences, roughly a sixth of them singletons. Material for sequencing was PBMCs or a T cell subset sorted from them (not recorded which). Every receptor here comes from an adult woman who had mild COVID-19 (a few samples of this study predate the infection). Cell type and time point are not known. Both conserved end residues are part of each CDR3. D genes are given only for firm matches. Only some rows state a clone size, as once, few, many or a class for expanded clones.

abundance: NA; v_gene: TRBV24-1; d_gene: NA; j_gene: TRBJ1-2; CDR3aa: CATSGGYDFPYGYTF; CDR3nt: TGTGCCACCAGTGGGGGGTACGACTTCCCCTATGGCTACACCTTC
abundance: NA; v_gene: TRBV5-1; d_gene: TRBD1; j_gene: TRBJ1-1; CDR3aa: CASSSTTGGQTEAFF; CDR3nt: TGCGCCAGCAGCAGTACAACAGGGGGCCAGACTGAAGCTTTCTTT
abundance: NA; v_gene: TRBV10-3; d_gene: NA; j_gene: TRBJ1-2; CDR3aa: CAISDYDRLGYTF; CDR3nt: TGTGCCATCAGTGATTATGACAGGTTGGGCTACACCTTC
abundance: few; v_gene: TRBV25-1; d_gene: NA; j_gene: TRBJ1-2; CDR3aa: CASRPPGGGYTF; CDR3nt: TGTGCCAGCAGGCCTCCGGGGGGTGGCTACACCTTC
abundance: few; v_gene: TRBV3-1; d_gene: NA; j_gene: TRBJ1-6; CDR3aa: CASSQARGAQSPLHF; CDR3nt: TGTGCCAGCAGCCAAGCTCGGGGGGCACAGTCACCCCTCCACTTT
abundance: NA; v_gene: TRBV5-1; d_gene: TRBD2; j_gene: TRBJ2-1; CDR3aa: CASSLAPGLAGGYNEQFF; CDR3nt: TGCGCCAGCAGCTTGGCCCCAGGACTAGCGGGGGGCTACAATGAGCAGTTCTTC
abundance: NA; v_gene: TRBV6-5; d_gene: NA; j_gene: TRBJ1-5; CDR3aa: CASSYDQGDNQPQHF; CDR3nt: TGTGCCAGCAGTTACGATCAGGGCGACAATCAGCCCCAGCATTTT
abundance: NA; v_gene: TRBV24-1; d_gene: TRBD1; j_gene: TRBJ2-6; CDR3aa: CATSVGQTSGANVLTF; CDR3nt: TGTGCCACCAGTGTGGGACAGACCTCTGGGGCCAACGTCCTGACTTTC
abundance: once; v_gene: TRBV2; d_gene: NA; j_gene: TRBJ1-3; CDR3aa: CANREENTIYF; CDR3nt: TGTGCCAACAGGGAAGAAAACACCATATATTTT
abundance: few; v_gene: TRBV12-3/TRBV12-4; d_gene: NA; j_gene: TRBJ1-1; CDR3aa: CASSQTSGTNTEAFF; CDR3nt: TGTGCCAGCAGCCAAACCTCCGGGACGAACACTGAAGCTTTCTTT
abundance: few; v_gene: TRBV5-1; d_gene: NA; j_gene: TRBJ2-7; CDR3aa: CASSSGWEHEQYF; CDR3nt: TGCGCCAGCAGCTCTGGGTGGGAACACGAGCAGTACTTC
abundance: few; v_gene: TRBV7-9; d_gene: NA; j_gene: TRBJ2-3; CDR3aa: CASSVFQGADTQYF; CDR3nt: TGTGCCAGCAGTGTCTTCCAGGGAGCAGATACGCAGTATTTT
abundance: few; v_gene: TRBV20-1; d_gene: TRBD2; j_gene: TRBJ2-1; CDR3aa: CSAEIPGLAVYNEQFF; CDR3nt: TGCAGTGCTGAAATACCGGGACTAGCGGTCTACAATGAGCAGTTCTTC
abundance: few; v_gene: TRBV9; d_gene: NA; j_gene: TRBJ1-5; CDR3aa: CASSVGWDQPQHF; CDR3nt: TGTGCCAGCAGCGTAGGTTGGGATCAGCCCCAGCATTTT
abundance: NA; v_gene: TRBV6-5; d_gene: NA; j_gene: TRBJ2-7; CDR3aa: CASSYASLIDEQYF; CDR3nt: TGTGCCAGCAGTTACGCTAGTCTGATCGACGAGCAGTACTTC
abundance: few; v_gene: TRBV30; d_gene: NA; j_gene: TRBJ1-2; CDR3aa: CAWERNYGYTF; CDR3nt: TGTGCCTGGGAAAGAAACTATGGCTACACCTTC
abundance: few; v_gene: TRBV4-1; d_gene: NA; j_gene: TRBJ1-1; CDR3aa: CASSQEGMMNTEAFF; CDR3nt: TGCGCCAGCAGCCAAGAGGGGATGATGAACACTGAAGCTTTCTTT
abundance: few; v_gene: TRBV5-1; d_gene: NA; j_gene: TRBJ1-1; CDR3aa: CASSFGPNAGTEAFF; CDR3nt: TGCGCCAGCAGCTTCGGGCCCAACGCTGGCACTGAAGCTTTCTTT
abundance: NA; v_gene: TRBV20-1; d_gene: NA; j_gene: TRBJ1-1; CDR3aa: CSARWGTEAFF; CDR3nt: TGCAGTGCCAGATGGGGTACTGAAGCTTTCTTT
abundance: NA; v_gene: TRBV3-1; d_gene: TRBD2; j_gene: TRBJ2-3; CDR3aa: CASSQGKAGAADTQYF; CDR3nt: TGTGCCAGCAGCCAAGGGAAAGCGGGAGCGGCAGATACGCAGTATTTT
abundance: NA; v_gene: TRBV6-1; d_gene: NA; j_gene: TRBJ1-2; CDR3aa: CASSEAPGSVYGYTF; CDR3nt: TGTGCCAGCAGTGAAGCTCCGGGGTCCGTCTATGGCTACACCTTC
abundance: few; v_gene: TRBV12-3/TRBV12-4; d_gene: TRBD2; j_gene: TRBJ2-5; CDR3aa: CASRGIAGAQETQYF; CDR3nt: TGTGCCAGCCGGGGGATAGCGGGAGCACAGGAGACCCAGTACTTC
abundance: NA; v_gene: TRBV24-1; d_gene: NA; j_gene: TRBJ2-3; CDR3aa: CATSTGEGTDTQYF; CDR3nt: TGTGCCACCAGCACAGGGGAGGGCACAGATACGCAGTATTTT
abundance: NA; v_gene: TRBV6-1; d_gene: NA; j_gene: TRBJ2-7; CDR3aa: CASSGYPGLDSSYEQYF; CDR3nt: TGTGCCAGCAGTGGCTATCCGGGACTGGATAGCTCCTACGAGCAGTACTTC
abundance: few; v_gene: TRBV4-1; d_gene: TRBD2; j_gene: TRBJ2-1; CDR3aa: CASSQGGGGALEQFF; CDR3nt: TGCGCCAGCAGCCAAGGGGGCGGGGGGGCCCTTGAGCAGTTCTTC
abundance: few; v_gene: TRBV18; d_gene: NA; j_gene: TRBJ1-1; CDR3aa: CASSPLTAMNTEAFF; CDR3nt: TGTGCCAGCTCACCACTGACAGCCATGAACACTGAAGCTTTCTTT
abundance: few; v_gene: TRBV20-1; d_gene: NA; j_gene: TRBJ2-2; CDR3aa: CSATGTANTGELFF; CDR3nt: TGCAGTGCAACCGGGACGGCGAACACCGGGGAGCTGTTTTTT
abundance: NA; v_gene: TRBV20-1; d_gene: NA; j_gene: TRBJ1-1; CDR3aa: CSASYGRHTEAFF; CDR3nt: TGCAGTGCTAGTTACGGCCGTCACACTGAAGCTTTCTTT
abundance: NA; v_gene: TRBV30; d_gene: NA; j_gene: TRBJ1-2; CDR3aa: CAWNPRGGGYGYTF; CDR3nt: TGTGCCTGGAACCCGCGGGGGGGAGGCTATGGCTACACCTTC
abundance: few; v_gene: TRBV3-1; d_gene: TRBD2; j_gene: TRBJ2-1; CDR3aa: CASGRVAGSAYNEQFF; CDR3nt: TGTGCCAGCGGACGGGTAGCGGGAAGTGCCTACAATGAGCAGTTCTTC
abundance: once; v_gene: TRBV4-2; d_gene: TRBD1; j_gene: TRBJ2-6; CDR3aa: CASSLTPGQGKPIHSGANVLTF; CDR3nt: TGTGCCAGCAGCCTTACCCCGGGACAGGGTAAGCCCATACACTCTGGGGCCAACGTCCTGACTTTC
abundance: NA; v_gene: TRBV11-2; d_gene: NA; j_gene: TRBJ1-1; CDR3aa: CASRPWGGTNTEAFF; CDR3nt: TGTGCCAGCAGACCGTGGGGGGGGACGAACACTGAAGCTTTCTTT
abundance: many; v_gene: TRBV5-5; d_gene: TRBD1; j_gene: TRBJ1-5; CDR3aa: CASSPLGTVEDRPQHF; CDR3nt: TGTGCCAGCAGCCCCCTTGGGACAGTGGAAGATCGGCCCCAGCATTTT
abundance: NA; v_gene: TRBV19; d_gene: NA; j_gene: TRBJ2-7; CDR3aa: CASLRMGEGDYEQYF; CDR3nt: TGTGCCAGCCTGAGGATGGGCGAGGGTGACTACGAGCAGTACTTC
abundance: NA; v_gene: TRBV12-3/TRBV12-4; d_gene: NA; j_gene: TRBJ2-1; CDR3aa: CASSFGGGGQFF; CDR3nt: TGTGCCAGCAGTTTCGGGGGCGGGGGGCAGTTCTTC
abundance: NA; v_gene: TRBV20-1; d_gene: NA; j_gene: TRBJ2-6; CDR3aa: CSARGQPSGANVLTF; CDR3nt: TGCAGTGCTAGAGGGCAGCCCTCTGGGGCCAACGTCCTGACTTTC
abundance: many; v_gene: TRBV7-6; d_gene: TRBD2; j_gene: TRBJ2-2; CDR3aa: CASSRISGRGTGELFF; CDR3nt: TGTGCCAGCAGCCGAATTAGCGGGAGGGGGACCGGGGAGCTGTTTTTT
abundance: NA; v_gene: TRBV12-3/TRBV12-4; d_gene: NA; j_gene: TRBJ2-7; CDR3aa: CASTSLNSYEQYF; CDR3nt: TGTGCCAGCACGTCCTTGAACTCCTACGAGCAGTACTTC
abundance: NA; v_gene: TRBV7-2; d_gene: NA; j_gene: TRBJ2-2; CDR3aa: CASSLEIVQGYTGELFF; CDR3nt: TGTGCCAGCAGCTTAGAAATCGTTCAGGGATACACCGGGGAGCTGTTTTTT
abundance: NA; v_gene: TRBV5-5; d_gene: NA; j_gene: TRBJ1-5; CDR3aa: CASSFRAGPQHF; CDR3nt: TGTGCCAGCAGCTTCAGGGCCGGGCCCCAGCATTTT
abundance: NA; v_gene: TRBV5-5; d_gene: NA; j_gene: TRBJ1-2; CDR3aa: CASSLESGQYGYTF; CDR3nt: TGTGCCAGCAGCTTGGAGTCAGGGCAGTATGGCTACACCTTC
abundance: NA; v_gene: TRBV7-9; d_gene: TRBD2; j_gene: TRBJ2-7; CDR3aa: CASSGIVGGLEQYF; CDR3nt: TGTGCCAGCAGCGGAATTGTGGGAGGGCTGGAGCAGTACTTC
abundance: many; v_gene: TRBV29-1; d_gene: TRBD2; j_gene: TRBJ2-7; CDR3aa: CSAQTREGGQSYF; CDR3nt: TGCAGCGCCCAGACTCGGGAGGGGGGTCAGTCGTACTTC
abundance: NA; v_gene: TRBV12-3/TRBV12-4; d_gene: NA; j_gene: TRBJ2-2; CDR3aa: CASSATRNTGELFF; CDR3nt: TGTGCCAGCAGTGCGACACGGAACACCGGGGAGCTGTTTTTT
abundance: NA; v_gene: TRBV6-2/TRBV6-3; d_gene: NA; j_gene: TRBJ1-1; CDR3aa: CASSHRALMNTEAFF; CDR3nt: TGTGCCAGCAGTCACAGGGCCCTCATGAACACTGAAGCTTTCTTT
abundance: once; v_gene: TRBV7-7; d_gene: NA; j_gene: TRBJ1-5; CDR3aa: CASRVEQPQHF; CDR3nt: TGTGCTAGCAGGGTTGAACAGCCCCAGCATTTT
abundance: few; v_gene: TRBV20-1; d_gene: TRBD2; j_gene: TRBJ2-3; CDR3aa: CSASLPKGLDTDTQYF; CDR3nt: TGCAGTGCTAGCCTCCCGAAGGGACTAGACACAGATACGCAGTATTTT
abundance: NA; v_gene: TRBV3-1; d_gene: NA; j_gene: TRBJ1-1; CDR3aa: CASSRNQGYTEAFF; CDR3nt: TGTGCCAGCAGCCGAAATCAGGGTTACACTGAAGCTTTCTTT
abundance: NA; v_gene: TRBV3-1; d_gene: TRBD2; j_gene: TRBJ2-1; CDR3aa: CASSATGTRDFNEQFF; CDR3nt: TGTGCCAGCAGCGCAACCGGGACTAGGGATTTTAATGAGCAGTTCTTC
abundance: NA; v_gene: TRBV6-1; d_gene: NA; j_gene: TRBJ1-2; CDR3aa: CASSEHSSLYTF; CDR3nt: TGTGCCAGCAGTGAACACAGTTCCCTCTACACCTTC